Here is one T cell receptor (beta chain) with its context. As yet, its antigen is unknown. The sample belongs to a study of T cell repertoires in cytomegalovirus infection. In the study overall: Public TCR beta signatures indicated both CMV infection and matching HLA type. Study-wide results and caveats: The ex vivo response was dominated by HLA-C-restricted CMV-specific TCR beta clonotypes. CMV carriers having the relevant HLA were flagged by cumulative public TCR beta family frequency.

TCRdb independently ran MiXCR on the reads; one entry per CDR3 protein. The sample has 200,000 or so distinct CDR3 sequences; roughly a fifth are singletons. The sequenced material came from PBMCs. The TCR comes from a human donor in good health (CMV status not recorded). Some clones in this sample may be carry-over from other donors' samples.

The CDR3 DNA follows: TGTGCCAGCAGCGTATCGTTAGTCCCTGGAGAGACCCAGTACTTC. Amino acids: CASSVSLVPGETQYF. The chain recombines TRBV9 with TRBJ2-5, with no clear D. This CDR3 spans 15 amino acids. Germline CDR1 and CDR2: SGDLS and YYNGEE. V gave up 1 base and J gave up 4 bases, with 14 bases separating them.